This TCR beta chain was documented in a study of T cells after yellow fever vaccination. On the study more broadly: Some fractions had low cell numbers, and these were prepared with SMART-Seq v4 Ultra Low Input.

From the 5' RACE reads, TCRdb called clonotypes with MiXCR, one entry per CDR3 protein. The sample gives 300,000 to 350,000 distinct CDR3 sequences, 7% to 9% of which show up once; under 20% is in the top ten. Whole-study results and caveats: Contamination of FACS-sorted repertoires by abundant clonotypes from the bulk population could occur.

About this clonotype itself: No antigen is known for it.

Trimming removed 1 base at V and 0 bases at J, with 14 bases between. CDR3 length: 17 amino acids. The germline V gene encodes CDR1 SGHRS and CDR2 YFSETQ. This chain joins TRBV5-1 and TRBJ2-1; D gene ambiguous. The sample was PBMCs, taken about 41 days after the first yellow fever vaccination. The TCR sequence derives from a man aged 18 to 29 who received the YFV17D yellow fever vaccine. The CDR3 nucleotides are TGCGCCAGCAGCTTGTCTCTGGCGGCGAGCTCCTACAATGAGCAGTTCTTC. This sequence encodes CASSLSLAASSYNEQFF. The complete variable domain, with remaining parts taken from reference TRBV5-1 and TRBJ2-1, reads KAGVTQTPRYLIKTRGQQVTLSCSPISGHRSVSWYQQTPGQGLQFLFEYFSETQRNKGNFPGRFSGRQFSNSRSEMNVSTLELGDSALYLCASSLSLAASSYNEQFFGPGTRLTVL.